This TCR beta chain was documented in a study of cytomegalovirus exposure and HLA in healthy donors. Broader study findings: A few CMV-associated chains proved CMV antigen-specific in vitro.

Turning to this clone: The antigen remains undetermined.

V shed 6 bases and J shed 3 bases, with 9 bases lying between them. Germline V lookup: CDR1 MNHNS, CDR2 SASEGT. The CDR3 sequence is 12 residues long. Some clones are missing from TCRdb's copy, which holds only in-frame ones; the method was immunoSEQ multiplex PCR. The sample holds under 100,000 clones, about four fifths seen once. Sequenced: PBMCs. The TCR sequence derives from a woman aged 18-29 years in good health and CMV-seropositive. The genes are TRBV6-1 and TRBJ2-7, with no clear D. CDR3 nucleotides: TGTGCCAGCAGCCCCCCAGTCTACGAGCAGTACTTC. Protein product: CASSPPVYEQYF.